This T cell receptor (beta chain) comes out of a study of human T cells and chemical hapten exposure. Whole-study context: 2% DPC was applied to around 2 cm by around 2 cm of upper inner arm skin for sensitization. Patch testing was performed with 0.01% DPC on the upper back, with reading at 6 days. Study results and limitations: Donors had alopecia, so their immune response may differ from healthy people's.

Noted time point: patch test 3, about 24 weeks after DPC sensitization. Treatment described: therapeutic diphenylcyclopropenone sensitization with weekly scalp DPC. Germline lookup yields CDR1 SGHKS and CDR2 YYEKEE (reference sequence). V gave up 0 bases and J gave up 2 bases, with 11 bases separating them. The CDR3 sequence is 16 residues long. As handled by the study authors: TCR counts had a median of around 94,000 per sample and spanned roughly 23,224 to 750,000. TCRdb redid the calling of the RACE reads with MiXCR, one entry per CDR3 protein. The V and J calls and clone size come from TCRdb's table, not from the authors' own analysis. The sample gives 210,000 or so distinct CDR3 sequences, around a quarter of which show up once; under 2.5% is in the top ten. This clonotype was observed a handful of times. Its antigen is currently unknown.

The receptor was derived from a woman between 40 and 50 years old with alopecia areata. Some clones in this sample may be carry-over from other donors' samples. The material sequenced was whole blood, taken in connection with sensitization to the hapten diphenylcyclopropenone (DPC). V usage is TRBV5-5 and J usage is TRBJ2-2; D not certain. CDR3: CASSLEGWANTGELFF. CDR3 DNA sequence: TGTGCCAGCAGCTTGGAAGGGTGGGCCAACACCGGGGAGCTGTTTTTT. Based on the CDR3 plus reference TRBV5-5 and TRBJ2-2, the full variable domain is DAGVTQSPTHLIKTRGQQVTLRCSPISGHKSVSWYQQVLGQGPQFIFQYYEKEERGRGNFPDRFSARQFPNYSSELNVNALLLGDSALYLCASSLEGWANTGELFFGEGSRLTVL.